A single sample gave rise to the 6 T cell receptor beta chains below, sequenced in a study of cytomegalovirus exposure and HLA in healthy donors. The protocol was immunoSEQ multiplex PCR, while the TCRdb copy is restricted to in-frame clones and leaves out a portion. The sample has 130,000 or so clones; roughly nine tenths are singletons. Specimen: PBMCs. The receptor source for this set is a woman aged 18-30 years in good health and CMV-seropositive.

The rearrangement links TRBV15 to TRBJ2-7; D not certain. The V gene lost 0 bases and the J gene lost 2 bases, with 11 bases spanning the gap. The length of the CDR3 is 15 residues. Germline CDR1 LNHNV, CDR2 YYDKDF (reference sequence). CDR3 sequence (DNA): TGTGCCACCAGCAGAGAGCGGTCCGAAGCCTACGAGCAGTACTTC. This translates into CATSRERSEAYEQYF.

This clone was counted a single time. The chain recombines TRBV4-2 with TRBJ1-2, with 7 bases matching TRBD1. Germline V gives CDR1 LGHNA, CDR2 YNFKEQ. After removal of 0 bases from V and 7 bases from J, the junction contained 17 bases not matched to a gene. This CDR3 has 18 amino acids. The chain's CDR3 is CASSQDLSFDRVIGGYTF. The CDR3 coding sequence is TGTGCCAGCAGCCAAGATCTATCCTTCGACAGGGTCATAGGTGGCTACACCTTC.

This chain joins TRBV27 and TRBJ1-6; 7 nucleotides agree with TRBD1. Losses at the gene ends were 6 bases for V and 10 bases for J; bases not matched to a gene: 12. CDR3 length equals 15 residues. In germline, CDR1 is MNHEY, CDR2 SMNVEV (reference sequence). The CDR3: CASRPGTVERSPLHF. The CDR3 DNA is TGTGCCAGCAGACCCGGGACAGTAGAACGGTCACCCCTCCACTTT.

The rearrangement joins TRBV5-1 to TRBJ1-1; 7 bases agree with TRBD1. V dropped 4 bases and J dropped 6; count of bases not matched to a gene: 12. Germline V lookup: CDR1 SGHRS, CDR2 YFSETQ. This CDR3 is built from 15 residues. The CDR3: CASSGGQAGKAEAFF. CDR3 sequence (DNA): TGCGCCAGCAGCGGAGGACAGGCCGGGAAGGCTGAAGCTTTCTTT.

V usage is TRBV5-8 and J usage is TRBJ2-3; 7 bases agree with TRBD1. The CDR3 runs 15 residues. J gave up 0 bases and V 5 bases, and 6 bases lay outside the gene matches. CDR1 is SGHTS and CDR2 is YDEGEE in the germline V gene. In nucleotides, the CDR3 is TGTGCCAGCAGTTTTAGGGGACAGAGCACAGATACGCAGTATTTT. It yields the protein CASSFRGQSTDTQYF.

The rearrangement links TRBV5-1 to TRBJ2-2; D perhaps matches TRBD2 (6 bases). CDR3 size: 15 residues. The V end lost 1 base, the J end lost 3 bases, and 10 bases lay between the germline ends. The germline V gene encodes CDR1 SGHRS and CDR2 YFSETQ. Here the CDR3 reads CASSLYPGDTGELFF. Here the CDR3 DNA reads TGCGCCAGCAGCTTGTATCCGGGGGACACCGGGGAGCTGTTTTTT.